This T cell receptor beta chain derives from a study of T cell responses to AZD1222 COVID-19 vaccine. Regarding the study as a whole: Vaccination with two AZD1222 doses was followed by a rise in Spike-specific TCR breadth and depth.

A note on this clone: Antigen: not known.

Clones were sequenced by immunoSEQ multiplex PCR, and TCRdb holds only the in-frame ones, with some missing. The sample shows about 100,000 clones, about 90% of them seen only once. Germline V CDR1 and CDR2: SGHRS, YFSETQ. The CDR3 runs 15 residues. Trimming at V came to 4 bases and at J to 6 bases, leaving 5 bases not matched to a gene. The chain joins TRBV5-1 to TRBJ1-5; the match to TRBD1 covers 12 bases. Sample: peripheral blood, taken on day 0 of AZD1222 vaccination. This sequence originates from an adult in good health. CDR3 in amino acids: CASSLGTGGGQPQHF. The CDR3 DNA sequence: TGCGCCAGCAGCCTAGGGACAGGGGGCGGTCAGCCCCAGCATTTT.